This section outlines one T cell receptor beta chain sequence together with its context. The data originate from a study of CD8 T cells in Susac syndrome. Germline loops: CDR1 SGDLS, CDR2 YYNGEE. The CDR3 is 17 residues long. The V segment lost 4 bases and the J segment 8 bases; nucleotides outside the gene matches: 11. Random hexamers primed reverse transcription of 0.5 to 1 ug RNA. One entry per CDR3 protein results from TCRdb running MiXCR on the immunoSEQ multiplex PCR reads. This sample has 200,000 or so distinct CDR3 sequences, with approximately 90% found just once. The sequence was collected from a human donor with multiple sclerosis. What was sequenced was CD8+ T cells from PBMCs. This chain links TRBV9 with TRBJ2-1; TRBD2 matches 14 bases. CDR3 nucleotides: TGTGCCAGCAGCACCGCGTGGGGACTAGCGGGAGAGGATGAGCAGTTCTTC. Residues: CASSTAWGLAGEDEQFF.